These T cell receptor beta chains were read from a single sample in a study of Ad26.COV2.S vaccination and SARS-CoV-2 variants. Only in-frame clones appear in the TCRdb table, and some are missing; sequencing was by immunoSEQ multiplex PCR. This sample has some 290,000 clones, with about 86% found just once. The sequences come from peripheral blood, collected in a trial of Ad26.COV2.S vaccine versus placebo. The receptors shown here come from a person aged 18-60 years who received the Ad26.COV2.S COVID-19 vaccine or a placebo. Both conserved end residues are part of each CDR3. D genes are given only for firm matches. Clone size is shown for a subset of rows, as once, few, many or a class of expanded clone.

v_gene	d_gene	j_gene	abundance	CDR3nt	CDR3aa
TRBV3-1/TRBV3-2	NA	TRBJ1-6	NA	TGTGCCAGCAGCCAATCTGACTGGTCCCTCCACTTT	CASSQSDWSLHF
TRBV6-5	TRBD1	TRBJ1-4	NA	TGTGCCAGCAGTTCCGGGACAGGGGCAAAACTGTTTTTT	CASSSGTGAKLFF
TRBV6-2/TRBV6-3	NA	TRBJ1-2	NA	TGTGCCAGCAGCTTGAGCCCACCACAGGGTTTGAGGTATGGCTACACCTTC	CASSLSPPQGLRYGYTF
TRBV10-3	TRBD1	TRBJ1-5	once	TGTGCCATCAGTGAGTCTAGGGCAGGGGGTCAGCCCCAGCATTTT	CAISESRAGGQPQHF
TRBV18	NA	TRBJ1-1	NA	TGTGCCAGCTCGCGGGACGGAAGGAACACTGAAGCTTTCTTT	CASSRDGRNTEAFF
TRBV18	NA	TRBJ2-7	NA	TGTGCCAGCTCTCTCGCCAACTCCTACGAGCAGTACTTC	CASSLANSYEQYF
TRBV2	NA	TRBJ1-5	few	TGTGCCAGCAGTGATATGGTGATTCAGCCCCAGCATTTT	CASSDMVIQPQHF
TRBV7-2	NA	TRBJ2-5	NA	TGTGCCAGCAGCTTAGGGCGTGGCGGCAAAGAGACCCAGTACTTC	CASSLGRGGKETQYF
TRBV5-1	NA	TRBJ2-3	NA	TGCGCCAGCAGCTTGGGGCTAGAGCGGGATACGCAGTATTTT	CASSLGLERDTQYF
TRBV4-2	NA	TRBJ1-2	NA	TGTGCCAGCAGCCAAGATCACACCCTTAACTATGGCTACACCTTC	CASSQDHTLNYGYTF
TRBV7-2	NA	TRBJ2-1	NA	TGTGCCAGCAGCCTTCCTGGCCTACCTCGCCCAAGCTCCTACAATGAGCAGTTCTTC	CASSLPGLPRPSSYNEQFF
TRBV6-5	NA	TRBJ2-5	NA	TGTGCCAGCAGTTGGGATCTTTGGGGATCCTACGAGACCCAGTACTTC	CASSWDLWGSYETQYF
TRBV9	NA	TRBJ2-5	NA	TGTGCCAGCAGCGTAACCCCTCGCAGCGCGGGAGAGACCCAGTACTTC	CASSVTPRSAGETQYF
TRBV6-6	TRBD1	TRBJ1-1	NA	TGTGCCAGCACTCCTCCTCTTGGACAGGCGGGGACTGAAGCTTTCTTT	CASTPPLGQAGTEAFF
TRBV2	TRBD1	TRBJ1-5	NA	TGTGCCAGCAGTCTCCTAGACAGGGCTGGCAATCAGCCCCAGCATTTT	CASSLLDRAGNQPQHF
TRBV3-1/TRBV3-2	TRBD1	TRBJ2-5	NA	TGTGCCAGCAGCCAACGGCCCCGATTAAGGGACAGGGTTCTCCAAAGGTTTGTCTCGGACTTC	CASSQRPRLRDRVLQRFVSDF
TRBV7-2	NA	TRBJ2-5	NA	TGTGCCAGCAGCCAGGGCGGGGAGACCCAGTACTTC	CASSQGGETQYF
TRBV30	NA	TRBJ1-1	NA	TGTGCCTGGAGTGGAGACACTGAAGCTTTCTTT	CAWSGDTEAFF
TRBV29-1	NA	TRBJ2-3	once	TGCAGCGTTGATCGGGGCAGCACAGATACGCAGTATTTT	CSVDRGSTDTQYF
TRBV20-1	NA	TRBJ1-2	once	TGCAGTGCTAGTCGAGGGGCAGGCTATGGCTACACCTTC	CSASRGAGYGYTF
TRBV5-4	TRBD2	TRBJ2-1	NA	TGTGCCAGCAGCTTGGTCGCGGGGGGCCGAGGCAATGAGCAGTTCTTC	CASSLVAGGRGNEQFF
TRBV15	NA	TRBJ2-1	NA	TGTGCCACCAGAAGTGGGGATCAGGTAGGGTATAATGAGCAGTTCTTC	CATRSGDQVGYNEQFF
TRBV6-6	NA	TRBJ2-6	few	TGTGCCAGCGGGGAGCGTAGCTCTGGGGCCAACGTCCTGACTTTC	CASGERSSGANVLTF
TRBV28	NA	TRBJ1-2	NA	TGTGCCAGCAGTCTCGCCGGGACACTTAACTATGGCTACACCTTC	CASSLAGTLNYGYTF
TRBV5-1	NA	TRBJ1-4	NA	TGCGCCAGCAGCTTGGACCCTATAACTGCAACTAATGAAAAACTGTTTTTT	CASSLDPITATNEKLFF
TRBV4-1	NA	TRBJ1-2	NA	TGCGCCAGCAGCCAAGGGTGGACAGAAAACTATGGCTACACCTTC	CASSQGWTENYGYTF
TRBV6-2/TRBV6-3	NA	TRBJ1-1	NA	TGTGCCAGCAGTTACGGCGGTTCGAACACTGAAGCTTTCTTT	CASSYGGSNTEAFF
TRBV6-5	NA	TRBJ1-6	NA	TGTGCCAGCAGACCAGGGTTCAATTCACCCCTCCACTTT	CASRPGFNSPLHF
TRBV15	NA	TRBJ2-3	NA	TGTGCCACCAGCAGGGACTACACAGATACGCAGTATTTT	CATSRDYTDTQYF
TRBV4-1	NA	TRBJ1-3	NA	TGCGCCAGCAGCCGACGGACTGGCTACTCTGGAAACACCATATATTTT	CASSRRTGYSGNTIYF
TRBV7-9	NA	TRBJ2-5	NA	TGTGCCAGCAGCTTAGATTCGGGACCTCAAGAGACCCAGTACTTC	CASSLDSGPQETQYF
TRBV30	NA	TRBJ1-2	NA	TGTGCCTGGAGCCCGGGGGGGACCTATGGCTACACCTTC	CAWSPGGTYGYTF
TRBV6-5	NA	TRBJ2-3	NA	TGTGCCAGCAGTCGTCAGGACACAGATACGCAGTATTTT	CASSRQDTDTQYF
TRBV7-2	TRBD2	TRBJ2-3	NA	TGTGCCAGCAGCTCAGCGGGGGGCTTATATACGCAGTATTTT	CASSSAGGLYTQYF
TRBV7-2	NA	TRBJ1-5	NA	TGTGCCAGCAGCTTATCGCACCCGAGCAATCAGCCCCAGCATTTT	CASSLSHPSNQPQHF
TRBV5-1	NA	TRBJ2-7	few	TGCGCCAGCAAACAGGAATACGAGCAGTACTTC	CASKQEYEQYF
TRBV15	NA	TRBJ1-5	NA	TGTGCCACCAGCAGAGGCGTCTATAGCAATCAGCCCCAGCATTTT	CATSRGVYSNQPQHF
TRBV11-3	TRBD2	TRBJ2-1	NA	TGTGCCAGCAGCTCTAGCGGGGGGGCCAATGAGCAGTTCTTC	CASSSSGGANEQFF
TRBV29-1	TRBD2	TRBJ2-3	few	TGCAGCGTCCGGACTAGCGGATTTTACGATACGCAGTATTTT	CSVRTSGFYDTQYF
TRBV7-8	NA	TRBJ2-5	NA	TGTGCCAGCAGCTTAGCTTGGCAAGAGACCCAGTACTTC	CASSLAWQETQYF
TRBV3-1/TRBV3-2	NA	TRBJ2-5	NA	TGTGCCAGCAGCCCCATTGACCGGGAGAAGACCCAGTACTTC	CASSPIDREKTQYF
TRBV9	TRBD1	TRBJ1-3	NA	TGTGCCAGCAGCGTAGGGACAGGGGGCCGTAGTACTGCTGGAAACACCATATATTTT	CASSVGTGGRSTAGNTIYF